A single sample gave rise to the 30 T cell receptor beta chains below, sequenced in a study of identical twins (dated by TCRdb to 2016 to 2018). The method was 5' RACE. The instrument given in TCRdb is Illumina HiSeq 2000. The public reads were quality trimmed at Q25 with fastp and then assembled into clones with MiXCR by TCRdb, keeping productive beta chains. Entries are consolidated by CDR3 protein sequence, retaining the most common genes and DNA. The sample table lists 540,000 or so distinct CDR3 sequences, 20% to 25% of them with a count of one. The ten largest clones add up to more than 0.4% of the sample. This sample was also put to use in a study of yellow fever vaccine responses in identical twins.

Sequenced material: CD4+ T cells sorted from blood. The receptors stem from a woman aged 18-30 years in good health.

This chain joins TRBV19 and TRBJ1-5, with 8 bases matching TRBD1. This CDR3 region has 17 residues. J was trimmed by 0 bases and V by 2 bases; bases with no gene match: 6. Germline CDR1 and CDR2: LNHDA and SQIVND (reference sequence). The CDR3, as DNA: TGTGCCAGTAGTATAACCCCGGGACAGGTTAGCAATCAGCCCCAGCATTTT. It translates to CASSITPGQVSNQPQHF.

CDR3 in DNA: TGTGCCAGCAGCTTCGAGATTGGGGACGAGCAGTACTTC. As protein: CASSFEIGDEQYF. The chain is built from TRBV11-3 and TRBJ2-7; D gene unclear. The germline V gene has CDR1 SGHNT and CDR2 YENEEA. This CDR3 has 13 amino acids. With 3 bases removed from V and 5 bases from J, the gap between germline ends came to 11 bases.

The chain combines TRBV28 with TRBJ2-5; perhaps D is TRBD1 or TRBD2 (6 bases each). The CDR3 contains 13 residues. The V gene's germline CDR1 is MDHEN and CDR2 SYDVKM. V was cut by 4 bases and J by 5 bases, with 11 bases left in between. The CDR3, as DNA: TGTGCCAGCAGTTCGGGGGCCCCGGAGACCCAGTACTTC. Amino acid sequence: CASSSGAPETQYF.

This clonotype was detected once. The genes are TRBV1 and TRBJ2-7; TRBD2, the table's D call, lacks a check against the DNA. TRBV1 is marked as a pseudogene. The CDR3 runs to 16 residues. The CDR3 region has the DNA TGCACCAGCAGCCAAGATGGGGACTCAAACCACTACGAGCAGTACGTC. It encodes CTSSQDGDSNHYEQYV.

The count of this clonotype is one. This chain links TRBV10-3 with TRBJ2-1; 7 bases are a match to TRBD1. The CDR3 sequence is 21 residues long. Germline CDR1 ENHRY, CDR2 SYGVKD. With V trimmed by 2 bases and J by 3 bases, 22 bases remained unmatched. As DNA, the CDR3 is TGTGCCATCAGTGAGACCAAGATGGGACAGCCCTTCACACCCCTCTACAATGAGCAGTTCTTC. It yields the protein CAISETKMGQPFTPLYNEQFF.

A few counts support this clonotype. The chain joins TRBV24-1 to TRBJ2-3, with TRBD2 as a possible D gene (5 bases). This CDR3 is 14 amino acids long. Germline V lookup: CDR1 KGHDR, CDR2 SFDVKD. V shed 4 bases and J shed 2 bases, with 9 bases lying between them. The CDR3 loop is CATSEAVLTDTQYF. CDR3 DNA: TGTGCCACCAGTGAAGCGGTCCTCACAGATACGCAGTATTTT.

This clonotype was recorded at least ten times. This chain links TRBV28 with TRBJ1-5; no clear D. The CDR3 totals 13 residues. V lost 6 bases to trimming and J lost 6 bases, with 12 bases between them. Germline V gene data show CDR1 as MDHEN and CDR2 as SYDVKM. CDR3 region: CASRTVVGQPQHF. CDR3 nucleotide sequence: TGTGCCAGCAGAACAGTTGTCGGTCAGCCCCAGCATTTT.

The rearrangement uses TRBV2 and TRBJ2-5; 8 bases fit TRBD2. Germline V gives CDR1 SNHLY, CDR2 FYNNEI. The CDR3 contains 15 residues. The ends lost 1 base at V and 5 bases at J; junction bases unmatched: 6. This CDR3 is CASSEETSAYETQYF. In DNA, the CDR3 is TGTGCCAGCAGTGAAGAGACTAGCGCCTATGAGACCCAGTACTTC.

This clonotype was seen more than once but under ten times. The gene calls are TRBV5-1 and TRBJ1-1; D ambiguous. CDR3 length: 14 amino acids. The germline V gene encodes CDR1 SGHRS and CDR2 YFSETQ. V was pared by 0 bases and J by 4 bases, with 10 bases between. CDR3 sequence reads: CASSLVREGTEAFF. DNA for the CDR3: TGCGCCAGCAGCTTGGTTCGGGAGGGCACTGAAGCTTTCTTT.

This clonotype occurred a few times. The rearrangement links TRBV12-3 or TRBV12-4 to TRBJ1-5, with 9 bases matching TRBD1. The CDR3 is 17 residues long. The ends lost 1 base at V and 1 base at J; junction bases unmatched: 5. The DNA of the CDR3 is TGTGCCAGCAGTTTAGGAGGGGGGACAGGGAGCAATCAGCCCCAGCATTTT. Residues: CASSLGGGTGSNQPQHF.

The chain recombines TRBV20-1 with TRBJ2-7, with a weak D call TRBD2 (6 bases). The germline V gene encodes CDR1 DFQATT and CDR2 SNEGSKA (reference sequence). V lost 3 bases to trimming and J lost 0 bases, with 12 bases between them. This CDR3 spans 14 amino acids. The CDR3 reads CSARGSGGSYEQYF. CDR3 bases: TGCAGTGCTAGGGGTAGCGGAGGCTCCTACGAGCAGTACTTC.

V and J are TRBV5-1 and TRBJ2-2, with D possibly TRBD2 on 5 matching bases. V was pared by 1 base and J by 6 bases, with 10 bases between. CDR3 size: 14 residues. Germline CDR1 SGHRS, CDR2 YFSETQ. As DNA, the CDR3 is TGCGCCAGCAGCTTGTCGGGGATATCCGGGGAGCTGTTTTTT. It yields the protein CASSLSGISGELFF.

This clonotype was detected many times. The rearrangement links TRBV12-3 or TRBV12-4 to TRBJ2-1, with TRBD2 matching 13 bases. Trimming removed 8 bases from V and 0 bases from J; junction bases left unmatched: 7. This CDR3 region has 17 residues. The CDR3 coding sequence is TGTGCCAGCGAAACCAGACTAGCGGGGGGCTCCTACAATGAGCAGTTCTTC. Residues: CASETRLAGGSYNEQFF.

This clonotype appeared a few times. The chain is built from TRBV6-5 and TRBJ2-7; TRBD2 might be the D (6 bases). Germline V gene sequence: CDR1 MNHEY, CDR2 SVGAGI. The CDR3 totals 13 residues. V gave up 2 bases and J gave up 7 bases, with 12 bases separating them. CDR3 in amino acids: CASSYQGSGEQYF. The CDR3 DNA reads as TGTGCCAGCAGTTACCAGGGCAGCGGGGAGCAGTACTTC.

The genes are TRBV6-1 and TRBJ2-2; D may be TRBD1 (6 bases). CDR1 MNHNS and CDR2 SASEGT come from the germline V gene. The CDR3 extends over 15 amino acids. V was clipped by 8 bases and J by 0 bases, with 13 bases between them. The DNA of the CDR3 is TGTGCCAGCTCTACAGGGCGCTCGAACACCGGGGAGCTGTTTTTT. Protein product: CASSTGRSNTGELFF.

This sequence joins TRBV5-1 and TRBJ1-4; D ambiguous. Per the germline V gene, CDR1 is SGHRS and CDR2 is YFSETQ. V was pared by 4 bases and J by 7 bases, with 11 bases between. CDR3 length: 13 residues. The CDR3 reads CASSPVSGEKLFF. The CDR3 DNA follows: TGCGCCAGCAGCCCGGTCTCAGGTGAAAAACTGTTTTTT.

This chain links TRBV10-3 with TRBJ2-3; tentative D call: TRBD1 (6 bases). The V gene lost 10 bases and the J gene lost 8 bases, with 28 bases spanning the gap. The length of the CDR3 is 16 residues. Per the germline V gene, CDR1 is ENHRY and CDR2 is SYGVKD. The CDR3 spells CASQEPGLGTSGTQYF. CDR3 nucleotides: TGTGCCAGCCAAGAACCAGGTTTAGGGACAAGCGGTACGCAGTATTTT.

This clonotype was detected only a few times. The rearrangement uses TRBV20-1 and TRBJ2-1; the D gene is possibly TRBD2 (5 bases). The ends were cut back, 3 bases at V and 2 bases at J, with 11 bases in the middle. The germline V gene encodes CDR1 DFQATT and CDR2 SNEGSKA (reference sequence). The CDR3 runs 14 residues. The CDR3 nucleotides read TGCAGTGCTAGGTCGGGGTCAACCTACAATGAGCAGTTCTTC. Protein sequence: CSARSGSTYNEQFF.

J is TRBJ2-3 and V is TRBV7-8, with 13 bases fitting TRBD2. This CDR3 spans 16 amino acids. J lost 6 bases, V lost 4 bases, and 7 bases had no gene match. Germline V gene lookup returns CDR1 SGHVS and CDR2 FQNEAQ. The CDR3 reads CASSSWTSGSSDTQYF. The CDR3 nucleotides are TGTGCCAGCAGCTCTTGGACTAGCGGGAGTTCGGATACGCAGTATTTT.

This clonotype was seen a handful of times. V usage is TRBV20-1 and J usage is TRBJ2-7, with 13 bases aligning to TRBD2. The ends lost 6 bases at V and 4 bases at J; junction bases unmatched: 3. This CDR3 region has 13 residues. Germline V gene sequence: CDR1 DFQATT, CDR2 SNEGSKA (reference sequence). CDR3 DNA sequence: TGCAGTGCAGGACTAGCGGGGGTATACGAGCAGTACTTC. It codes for CSAGLAGVYEQYF.

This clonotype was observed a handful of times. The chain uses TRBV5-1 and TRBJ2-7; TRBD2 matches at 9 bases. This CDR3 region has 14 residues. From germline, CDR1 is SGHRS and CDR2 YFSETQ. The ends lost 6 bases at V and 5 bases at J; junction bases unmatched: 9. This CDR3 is CASTSGVQGDEQYF. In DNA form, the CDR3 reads TGCGCCAGCACTAGCGGGGTCCAGGGGGACGAGCAGTACTTC.

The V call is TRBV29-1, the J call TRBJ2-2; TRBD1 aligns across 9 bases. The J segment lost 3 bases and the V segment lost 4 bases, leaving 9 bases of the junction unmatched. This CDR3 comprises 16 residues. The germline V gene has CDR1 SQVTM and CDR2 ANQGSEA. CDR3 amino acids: CSVVGGQGADTGELFF. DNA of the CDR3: TGCAGCGTTGTGGGGGGACAGGGTGCGGACACCGGGGAGCTGTTTTTT.

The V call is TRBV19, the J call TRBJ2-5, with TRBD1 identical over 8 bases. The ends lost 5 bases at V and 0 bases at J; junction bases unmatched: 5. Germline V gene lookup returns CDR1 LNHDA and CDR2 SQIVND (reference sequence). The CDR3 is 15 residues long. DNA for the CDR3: TGTGCCAGTAGTCCTCTGGACAGGGACCAAGAGACCCAGTACTTC. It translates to CASSPLDRDQETQYF.

The DNA of the CDR3 is TGTGCCAGCACCTGGGAGACTAGCGGATACAATGAGCAGTTCTTC. This codes for CASTWETSGYNEQFF. The V gene is TRBV28, the J gene TRBJ2-1, with TRBD2 identical over 9 bases. Germline V gene lookup returns CDR1 MDHEN and CDR2 SYDVKM. The CDR3 is 15 residues long. V trimming: 7 bases; J trimming: 4 bases; junction bases outside the gene matches: 8.

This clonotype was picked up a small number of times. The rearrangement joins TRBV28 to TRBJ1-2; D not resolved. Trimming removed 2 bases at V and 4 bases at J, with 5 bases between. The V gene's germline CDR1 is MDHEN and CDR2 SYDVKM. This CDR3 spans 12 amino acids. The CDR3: CASSLPSYGYTF. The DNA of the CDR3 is TGTGCCAGCAGTTTACCCAGCTATGGCTACACCTTC.

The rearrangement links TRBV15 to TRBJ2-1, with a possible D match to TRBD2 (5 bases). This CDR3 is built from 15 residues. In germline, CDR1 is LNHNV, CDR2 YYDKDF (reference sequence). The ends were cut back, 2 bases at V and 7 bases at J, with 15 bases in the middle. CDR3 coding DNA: TGTGCCACCAGCAGATGGGGTCTAGCAGAAAATGAGCAGTTCTTC. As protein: CATSRWGLAENEQFF.

CDR3 nucleotide sequence: TGTGCCATCAGTGAGTCCGGGGGCGGCTATCAGCCCCAGCATTTT. This encodes CAISESGGGYQPQHF. The chain uses TRBV10-3 and TRBJ1-5; tentatively, D is TRBD1 (6 bases). The CDR3 totals 15 residues. From germline, CDR1 is ENHRY and CDR2 SYGVKD. The V end was cut by 0 bases, the J end by 5 bases, with 11 bases between.

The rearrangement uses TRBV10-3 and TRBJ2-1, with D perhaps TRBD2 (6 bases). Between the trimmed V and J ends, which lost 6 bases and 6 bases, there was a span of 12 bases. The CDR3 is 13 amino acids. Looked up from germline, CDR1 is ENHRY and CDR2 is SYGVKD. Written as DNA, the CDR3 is TGTGCCATCAGCGGGAGTCCCTTCAATGAGCAGTTCTTC. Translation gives CAISGSPFNEQFF.

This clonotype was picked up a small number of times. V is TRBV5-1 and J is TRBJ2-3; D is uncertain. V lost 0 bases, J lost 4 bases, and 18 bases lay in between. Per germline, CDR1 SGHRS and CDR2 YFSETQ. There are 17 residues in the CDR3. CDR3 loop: CASSLAASLIRADTQYF. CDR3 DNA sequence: TGCGCCAGCAGCTTGGCGGCTTCCTTGATTAGGGCAGATACGCAGTATTTT.

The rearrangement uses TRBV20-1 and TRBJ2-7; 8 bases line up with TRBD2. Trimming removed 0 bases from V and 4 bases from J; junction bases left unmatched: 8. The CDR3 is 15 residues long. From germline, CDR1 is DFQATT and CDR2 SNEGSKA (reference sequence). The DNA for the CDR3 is TGCAGTGCTAGAGATAGTAGCGGGACGATGTACGAGCAGTACTTC. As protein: CSARDSSGTMYEQYF.